This T cell receptor beta chain was recovered during a study of graft-versus-host responses after intestinal transplantation. Some clones are missing from TCRdb's copy, which holds only in-frame ones; the method was immunoSEQ multiplex PCR. The data show 15,000 to 20,000 clones, over 75% seen once. A word on this clone: Its antigen is as yet unknown.

Whole-study findings and limits: Allograft clonal ratios (graft-versus-host to host-versus-graft) were high in patients who had graft-donor T cell macrochimerism.

The ends were cut back, 7 bases at V and 6 bases at J, with 21 bases in the middle. Germline V lookup: CDR1 MNHNS, CDR2 SASEGT. The CDR3 sequence is 15 residues long. This receptor was taken from a human patient who received an intestinal transplant, so some T cells may come from the graft donor. This chain joins TRBV6-1 and TRBJ1-2; D perhaps matches TRBD1 (5 bases). This specimen consisted of PBMCs, obtained more than 350 days after transplant. The CDR3 DNA reads TGTGCCAGCACCCACTGGGGGACGGTCCTCAATGGCTACACCTTC. Its protein product is CASTHWGTVLNGYTF.